Listed below are T cell receptor beta chains from one sample, sequenced in a study of blood T cells in healthy people across ages. Via MiXCR, TCRdb re-called the 5' RACE reads, giving one row per CDR3 protein. Of some 940,000 distinct CDR3 sequences detected, 25% to 30% appear once; the ten largest clones hold about a tenth. These same records also appear under a second study, on T cells of mothers and their children.

The sample consisted of blood. These receptors came from a woman in her thirties or forties in good health. Both conserved end residues are part of each CDR3. Fields, in order: J gene, clone size, V gene, D gene, CDR3 protein. The D gene is left open where the match is weak. Clone sizes are given selectively: once, few, many, or a class where the clone is expanded.

J: TRBJ2-1
size: -
V: TRBV5-1
D: TRBD1
CDR3: CASSWIFPGQGIPFSYNEQFF

J: TRBJ2-6
size: -
V: TRBV4-2
D: -
CDR3: CASSQDSGPGANVLTF

J: TRBJ2-3
size: -
V: TRBV27
D: -
CDR3: CASSFGLQGSSTDTQYF

J: TRBJ1-1
size: -
V: TRBV20-1
D: -
CDR3: CSARTGSMNTEAFF

J: TRBJ1-1
size: -
V: TRBV7-9
D: -
CDR3: CASSPRVGGTEAFF

J: TRBJ1-2
size: -
V: TRBV5-1
D: -
CDR3: CASSLSTTKPPGYTF

J: TRBJ1-3
size: -
V: TRBV6-1
D: -
CDR3: CASSEERGGGSGNTIYF

J: TRBJ1-6
size: -
V: TRBV12-3/TRBV12-4
D: TRBD1
CDR3: CASSLWARQGIPLHF

J: TRBJ2-1
size: many
V: TRBV4-2
D: TRBD2
CDR3: CASSQDLAGGRNEQFF

J: -
size: -
V: TRBV10-3
D: -
CDR3: CAIRAEGGLGEQYF

J: TRBJ1-6
size: -
V: TRBV6-5
D: -
CDR3: CASSYSGQVGDSPLHF

J: TRBJ2-5
size: -
V: TRBV6-6
D: -
CDR3: CASSSDGYGQYF

J: TRBJ2-3
size: -
V: TRBV7-6
D: TRBD2
CDR3: CASSLAGGTDTRYF

J: TRBJ1-2
size: few
V: TRBV4-1
D: -
CDR3: CASSQLWGTDANYGYTF

J: TRBJ1-4
size: -
V: TRBV20-1
D: -
CDR3: CSFLFREGSEKLFF

J: TRBJ1-4
size: -
V: TRBV7-9
D: -
CDR3: CASSLDGPNEKLFF

J: TRBJ1-4
size: -
V: TRBV6-2/TRBV6-3
D: TRBD1
CDR3: CASSSTGTGTEKLFF

J: TRBJ2-1
size: -
V: TRBV27
D: -
CDR3: CASRATPHNEQFF

J: TRBJ2-5
size: -
V: TRBV7-9
D: TRBD1
CDR3: CASSSTLGQQETQYF

J: TRBJ2-3
size: -
V: TRBV7-2
D: TRBD1
CDR3: CASSLFWDRLMGDTQYF

J: TRBJ2-3
size: -
V: TRBV7-9
D: -
CDR3: CASSLAPQRTDTQYF

J: TRBJ2-5
size: -
V: TRBV7-8
D: -
CDR3: CASSLALNEEVGEQYF

J: TRBJ2-3
size: -
V: TRBV12-3/TRBV12-4
D: -
CDR3: CATASLAEGTDTQYF

J: TRBJ2-1
size: -
V: TRBV14
D: TRBD2
CDR3: CASSAGGVSYNEQFF

J: TRBJ2-1
size: few
V: TRBV3-1
D: TRBD1
CDR3: CASSPGTGGRFF

J: TRBJ2-1
size: few
V: TRBV12-3/TRBV12-4
D: -
CDR3: CASSPDRYEQFF

J: TRBJ1-6
size: -
V: TRBV9
D: -
CDR3: CASSVRSSYNSPLHF